These 4 T cell receptor beta chains share one sample of origin, sequenced in a study of cytomegalovirus exposure and HLA in healthy donors (dated by TCRdb to 2016 to 2017). Library construction relied on the immunoSEQ multiplex PCR assay. For the multiplex PCR, a mixture combining 60 forward primers for TCR Vbeta segments and 13 reverse primers for TCR Jbeta segments was used. TCRdb's version of the immuneACCESS table is confined to in-frame rearrangements and falls short of the full clone set. An unresolved V gene accounts for under half of the shortfall where checked; the remainder is of unknown origin. For this sample there are some 150,000 clones; roughly 79% appear just once. The ten largest clonotypes hold roughly 5% of the sample. The material sequenced was PBMCs. Receptors were obtained from a woman in her late teens or twenties in good health and CMV-seropositive.

The genes are TRBV10-1 and TRBJ2-7; 10 bases map to TRBD2. This CDR3 has 14 amino acids. V trimming: 10 bases; J trimming: 0 bases; junction bases outside the gene matches: 6. CDR1 is WNHNN, CDR2 SYGVQD, per germline (reference sequence). The CDR3 sequence: CATSKREGSYEQYF. The CDR3 DNA follows: TGCGCCACCTCGAAGCGGGAGGGCTCCTACGAGCAGTACTTC.

The chain joins TRBV6-1 to TRBJ1-5, with a weak D call TRBD1 (5 bases). This CDR3 is built from 14 residues. V gave up 8 bases and J gave up 2 bases, with 13 bases separating them. The germline V gene has CDR1 MNHNS and CDR2 SASEGT. This CDR3 is CASASGFGNQPQHF. Written as DNA, the CDR3 is TGTGCCAGCGCGTCAGGGTTTGGCAATCAGCCCCAGCATTTT.

The V call is TRBV4-1, the J call TRBJ1-4, with a weak D call TRBD1 (5 bases). Germline loops: CDR1 MGHRA, CDR2 YSYEKL. Trimming cost V 4 bases and J 8 bases, with 20 bases left between them. This CDR3 is 16 amino acids long. CDR3 DNA: TGCGCCAGCAGCCGTCCCGGACAATCCTCTCGGGAAAAACTGTTTTTT. Its translation is CASSRPGQSSREKLFF.

CDR3 sequence reads: CASGQLGGETQYF. The CDR3 coding sequence is TGTGCCAGTGGACAATTGGGAGGGGAGACCCAGTACTTC. The chain combines TRBV19 with TRBJ2-5, with 7 bases matching TRBD2. Per the germline V gene, CDR1 is LNHDA and CDR2 is SQIVND (reference sequence). This CDR3 is 13 amino acids long. Losses at the gene ends were 8 bases for V and 5 bases for J; bases not matched to a gene: 8.